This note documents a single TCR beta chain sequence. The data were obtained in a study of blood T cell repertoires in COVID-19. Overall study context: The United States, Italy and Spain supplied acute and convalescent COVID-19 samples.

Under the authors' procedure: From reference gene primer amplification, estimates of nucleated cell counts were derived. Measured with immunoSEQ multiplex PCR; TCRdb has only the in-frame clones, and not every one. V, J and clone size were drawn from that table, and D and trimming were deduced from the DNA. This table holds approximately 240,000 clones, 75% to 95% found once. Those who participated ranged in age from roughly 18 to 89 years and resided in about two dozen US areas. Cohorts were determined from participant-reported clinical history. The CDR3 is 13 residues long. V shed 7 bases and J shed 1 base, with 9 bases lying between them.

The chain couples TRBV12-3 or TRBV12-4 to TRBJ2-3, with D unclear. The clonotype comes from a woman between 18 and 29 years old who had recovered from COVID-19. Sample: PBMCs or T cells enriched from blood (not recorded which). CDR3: CASTTKRTDTQYF. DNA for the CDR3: TGTGCCAGCACCACAAAACGCACAGATACGCAGTATTTT.